This is a list of T cell receptor beta chains from one sample in a study of radiotherapy plus CTLA-4 blockade in lung cancer. The table came from immunoSEQ multiplex PCR; TCRdb's copy has only in-frame clones and leaves some out. The sample yields 65,000 to 90,000 clones, around 86% seen once. The source was peripheral blood, collected from a patient treated with radiotherapy plus ipilimumab. These receptors were taken from a human donor with non-small cell lung cancer that progressed on radiotherapy plus ipilimumab. The CDR3 runs from the conserved cysteine through the conserved F or W. A D gene is named only where the DNA matches it firmly. Rows give clone size only sometimes, using once, few, many, or a class for an expanded clone.

size: -
J: TRBJ2-5
V: TRBV7-9
D: TRBD1
CDR3: CASSTWDSQETQYF
DNA: TGTGCCAGCAGCACATGGGACAGCCAAGAGACCCAGTACTTC

size: -
J: TRBJ2-7
V: TRBV18
D: TRBD2
CDR3: CASSPPSGSSYEQYF
DNA: TGTGCCAGCTCACCACCTAGCGGGAGCTCCTACGAGCAGTACTTC

size: -
J: TRBJ2-2
V: TRBV2
D: -
CDR3: CASSEALAGILTGELFF
DNA: TGTGCCAGCAGTGAAGCGCTGGCAGGGATACTCACCGGGGAGCTGTTTTTT

size: -
J: TRBJ2-1
V: TRBV11-2
D: TRBD2
CDR3: CASSLRLAGGPSNEQFF
DNA: TGTGCCAGCAGCTTAAGACTAGCGGGAGGGCCGTCCAATGAGCAGTTCTTC

size: -
J: TRBJ1-5
V: TRBV4-2
D: TRBD1
CDR3: CASSQETGIINQPQHF
DNA: TGTGCCAGCAGCCAAGAGACAGGGATCATTAATCAGCCCCAGCATTTT

size: -
J: TRBJ1-1
V: TRBV6-1
D: -
CDR3: CATLVGGADTEAFF
DNA: TGTGCCACCCTGGTCGGGGGCGCAGACACTGAAGCTTTCTTT

size: -
J: TRBJ1-1
V: TRBV6-5
D: -
CDR3: CASSTGNTEAFF
DNA: TGTGCCAGCAGTACAGGGAACACTGAAGCTTTCTTT

size: -
J: TRBJ1-4
V: TRBV29-1
D: -
CDR3: CSVGVMGGATNEKLFF
DNA: TGCAGCGTTGGCGTAATGGGTGGTGCAACTAATGAAAAACTGTTTTTT

size: -
J: TRBJ2-1
V: TRBV9
D: -
CDR3: CASSGRGAEPYNEQFF
DNA: TGTGCCAGCAGCGGACGGGGGGCGGAACCATACAATGAGCAGTTCTTC

size: -
J: TRBJ2-5
V: TRBV6-6
D: -
CDR3: CASSPSQPETQYF
DNA: TGTGCCAGCAGTCCCTCGCAGCCGGAGACCCAGTACTTC

size: -
J: TRBJ2-7
V: TRBV30
D: TRBD1
CDR3: CAWRQGQSYEQYF
DNA: TGTGCCTGGAGACAGGGACAGTCCTACGAGCAGTACTTC

size: once
J: TRBJ1-1
V: TRBV4-1
D: -
CDR3: CASSHRRGFTEAFF
DNA: TGCGCCAGCAGCCACCGGCGGGGCTTCACTGAAGCTTTCTTT

size: -
J: TRBJ2-3
V: TRBV10-3
D: -
CDR3: CAIKDPGSASTDTQYF
DNA: TGTGCCATCAAGGATCCGGGAAGCGCGAGCACAGATACGCAGTATTTT

size: -
J: TRBJ2-5
V: TRBV28
D: TRBD2
CDR3: CASRTSGLLIQETQYF
DNA: TGTGCCAGCAGGACGTCGGGACTACTCATTCAAGAGACCCAGTACTTC

size: -
J: TRBJ2-1
V: TRBV6-6
D: -
CDR3: CASSYSVADVQDEQFF
DNA: TGTGCCAGCAGTTACTCAGTAGCAGATGTACAAGATGAGCAGTTCTTC

size: -
J: TRBJ2-1
V: TRBV19
D: TRBD2
CDR3: CASSIVRGWREASYNEQFF
DNA: TGTGCCAGTAGTATAGTACGGGGTTGGCGGGAGGCCTCCTACAATGAGCAGTTCTTC

size: -
J: TRBJ2-1
V: TRBV5-1
D: TRBD2
CDR3: CASSLVVTSGSEQFF
DNA: TGCGCCAGCAGCTTGGTGGTGACTAGCGGGAGTGAGCAGTTCTTC

size: once
J: TRBJ2-3
V: TRBV7-9
D: -
CDR3: CASSFGQYTDTQYF
DNA: TGTGCCAGCAGCTTTGGACAGTACACAGATACGCAGTATTTT

size: -
J: TRBJ2-2
V: TRBV5-1
D: TRBD1
CDR3: CASSLAPGQVTGELFF
DNA: TGCGCCAGCAGCTTGGCCCCGGGACAGGTAACCGGGGAGCTGTTTTTT

size: -
J: TRBJ2-1
V: TRBV27
D: TRBD2
CDR3: CASRGLAGNNEQFF
DNA: TGTGCCAGCAGGGGACTAGCGGGAAACAATGAGCAGTTCTTC

size: -
J: TRBJ2-2
V: TRBV6-6
D: -
CDR3: CASILRSTGELFF
DNA: TGTGCCAGCATCCTCAGGAGCACCGGGGAGCTGTTTTTT

size: -
J: TRBJ1-1
V: TRBV6-5
D: -
CDR3: CASSYTTATEAFF
DNA: TGTGCCAGCAGTTACACGACCGCCACTGAAGCTTTCTTT

size: -
J: TRBJ2-3
V: TRBV7-9
D: -
CDR3: CASSPSWGGVGTDTQYF
DNA: TGTGCCAGCAGCCCAAGCTGGGGCGGAGTGGGGACAGATACGCAGTATTTT

size: -
J: TRBJ2-1
V: TRBV10-3
D: TRBD1
CDR3: CATTGQGNEQFF
DNA: TGTGCCACGACAGGGCAGGGCAATGAGCAGTTCTTC

size: once
J: TRBJ2-7
V: TRBV15
D: -
CDR3: CATSTRSGGIYEQYF
DNA: TGTGCCACCAGCACCAGATCGGGCGGAATCTACGAGCAGTACTTC

size: -
J: TRBJ2-3
V: TRBV5-1
D: -
CDR3: CASSLSTDTQYF
DNA: TGCGCCAGCAGCCTAAGCACAGATACGCAGTATTTT

size: -
J: TRBJ1-5
V: TRBV30
D: -
CDR3: CAWSGEGPQHF
DNA: TGTGCCTGGAGTGGAGAGGGGCCCCAGCATTTT

size: -
J: TRBJ1-3
V: TRBV4-1
D: -
CDR3: CASSQDDPRIASGNTIYF
DNA: TGCGCCAGCAGCCAAGATGATCCTCGAATCGCCTCTGGAAACACCATATATTTT

size: -
J: TRBJ2-2
V: TRBV23-1
D: TRBD1
CDR3: CASSQGQDETGELFF
DNA: TGCGCCAGCAGCCAGGGACAGGACGAAACCGGGGAGCTGTTTTTT

size: -
J: TRBJ1-5
V: TRBV19
D: -
CDR3: CASSIPTSRSNQPQHF
DNA: TGTGCCAGTAGTATCCCAACTAGTAGGAGCAATCAGCCCCAGCATTTT

size: once
J: TRBJ2-1
V: TRBV5-6
D: -
CDR3: CASSSRFREFSEQFF
DNA: TGTGCCAGCAGCTCGAGGTTCCGGGAGTTTAGTGAGCAGTTCTTC

size: -
J: TRBJ2-1
V: TRBV27
D: -
CDR3: CASSLDGGNEQFF
DNA: TGTGCCAGCAGTTTAGACGGAGGGAATGAGCAGTTCTTC